The T cell receptor beta chain under discussion was sequenced for a study of naive and memory T cell subsets (dated by TCRdb to between 2016 and 2019). Describing the broader study: Sorted naive and memory T cell subsets from peripheral blood were analyzed in the study using a UMI-based, open-source pipeline for TCR alpha and beta sequencing. The functional CMV T cell responses agreed completely with IgG serology results. RNA was DNase-treated and reverse transcribed with TCR constant-region primers, mostly using SuperScript III. Points the paper makes about the study in general: In both CD4 and CD8 cells, going from naive through CM, EM and EMRA, the Gini index went up while Shannon and inverse Simpson diversity went down. RNA-based TCR counts may be influenced by expression changes linked to T cell activation and differentiation. After error correction, over 90% of naive TCR sequences appeared only once, giving much steeper abundance distributions than memory subsets. TCR abundance followed a power law whose exponent differed between naive and memory subsets but was consistent across the three individuals. A few larger clonotypes were present in naive repertoires, especially CD8 naive repertoires, and these clonotypes were possibly memory cells re-expressing CD45RA. The repertoire findings for the naive and memory subsets could not be validated against a ground truth, as none was available. A clonotype was defined as a single alpha or beta chain sequence rather than as a paired alpha/beta receptor.

This clonotype was seen a handful of times. The antigen it binds to is not known. There are no base qualities to consult, and no much larger clone falls within one base. Receptor libraries were prepared by UMI-ligation and nested PCR. The beta constant-region primer consisted of an equimolar mixture of two oligonucleotides that together covered TRBC1 and TRBC2. A single-stranded oligonucleotide carrying the SP2 primer and a 12-nucleotide UMI was ligated to the 3' end of the cDNA by T4 RNA ligase 1. The ligated cDNA went through four rounds of PCR with nested alpha and beta constant-region primers together with the SP2 primer. The ligation reaction was incubated at 16°C for about 19-24 hours. PCR2 was typically run as a SYBR Green qPCR and stopped at a predetermined threshold to prevent over-amplification. All purifications after the first were performed with Agencourt AMPure XP magnetic beads. Library quantification was done by Qubit, followed by a TapeStation check on which the main peak was expected at around 650 bp. The pooled libraries were sequenced on an Illumina MiSeq using v2 2x251 paired-end kits, which usually yielded roughly 0.9-2.3 million reads per sample. Each sample library was pooled at about 4 nM, and about 5-8% PhiX was included to improve cluster recognition. As for how the authors treated the data: Decombinator assigned V and J genes to Demultiplexor-processed FASTQ reads by tag matching, allowing a single base-pair mismatch. By using UMIs, Collapsinator corrected both sequencing errors and the frequency errors caused by PCR heterogeneity. TCRs were translated and CDR3s were extracted from the conserved cysteine to the FGXG phenylalanine by CDR3Translator, with non-productive sequences being flagged. Gini, Shannon entropy and inverse Simpson indices were calculated on repertoires subsampled to equal numbers of UMI-defined TCRs. Clonotype abundance distributions were fitted to a power law by maximum likelihood within the linear range. For one naive CD8 sample, the pipeline and MIGEC produced similar UMI counts, unique TCR numbers and clonal distributions. In one analysis, naive TCRs also found in any memory subset of the same donor were removed from the naive repertoire. A set of under 8,500 CMV-associated CDR3 sequences, compiled from VDJdb and a published dataset, was used to search the repertoires. Using fastp at Q25 and MiXCR, TCRdb reprocessed the public reads and kept productive beta chains. Here each entry gathers all rows of one CDR3 protein and keeps the most common genes and DNA. These V and J calls are TCRdb output, not the study's own analysis. The table for this sample lists about 150,000 distinct CDR3 sequences; approximately 15% of them were counted only once. About 0.14% of the sample comes from the top ten.

From the second PCR step on, the TCR alpha and beta chain libraries were amplified in separate reactions. CMV status of each donor was established by measuring IFNgamma production from CD4+ T cells after fresh PBMCs were stimulated overnight with CMV viral lysate. Miltenyi beads were used first to positively select CD4 T cells, and CD8 T cells were then positively selected from the CD4-negative fraction. Cells stained for CD3, CD4, CD8, CD45RA, CD27 and a live/dead dye were sorted on a BD Aria II into four subsets by CD45RA and CD27. Blood came from three healthy volunteers, each fractionated into CD4 and CD8 T cells and then into four differentiation subsets. Approximately 120 ml of peripheral blood was collected from each donor, and PBMC were isolated by Ficoll-Paque PLUS density-gradient centrifugation. Sorted cells were lysed in RLT buffer, and RNA was extracted with a Qiagen RNeasy kit and stored at -80°C.

From the cysteine through the phenylalanine, the CDR3 covers 11 amino acids. The sequence is cut down to CDR3 DNA, 33 bases in frame from base 1. V and J lose 2 bases and 5 bases, and a span of 6 bases separates them. CDR1 and CDR2 (DFQATT, SNEGSKA) derive from the germline V gene (reference sequence). The material sequenced was naive CD4+ T cells from blood. In light of the paper, this sample's cell subset or site label describes: naive T cells, CD45RA high CD27+. This chain is built from TRBV20-1 and TRBJ1-1; no D gene is confidently identified. The sequence came from a human donor in good health. CDR3 sequence: CSARPATEAFF. The sequenced DNA: TGCAGTGCTAGACCGGCAACTGAAGCTTTCTTT.